This record concerns one TCR beta chain sequence. The sample is drawn from a study of blood T cell repertoires in COVID-19. The germline CDR1 and CDR2 sequences are SGHDT and YYEEEE. The CDR3 length is 13 residues. The V and J ends lost 5 bases and 6 bases respectively, with 15 bases between them. Clones were sequenced by immunoSEQ multiplex PCR, and TCRdb holds only the in-frame ones, with some missing. The sample lists 120,000 to 150,000 clones; around three quarters were seen once. The chain joins TRBV5-6 to TRBJ2-7; D is undetermined. The sample taken for sequencing was peripheral blood. The TCR originated in a man at least 80 years old with acute or convalescent COVID-19. The CDR3 here is CASSYDWIGEQYF. The CDR3 DNA is TGTGCCAGCAGTTACGACTGGATTGGCGAGCAGTACTTC.